This T cell receptor beta chain was identified in a study of blood T cell repertoires in COVID-19. This clone was counted once. Authors' analysis steps: Reference gene primer amplification gave estimated nucleated cell counts. The repertoire was sequenced with immunoSEQ multiplex PCR; TCRdb's copy has only in-frame clones and lacks some. V and J calls and clone size are given by that table; D and trimming were obtained from the DNA. The sample records 300,000 to 350,000 clones, around 89% being singletons. The sample was PBMCs or T cells enriched from blood (not recorded which). This TCR was recovered from a woman aged 18 to 35 with acute COVID-19.

The CDR3 nucleotides are TGCGCCAGCAGCTTGGAGGGGTTTAATAATGAAAAACTGTTTTTT. Amino acids: CASSLEGFNNEKLFF. V is TRBV5-1 and J is TRBJ1-4, with D possibly being TRBD1 (5 bases). The CDR3 is 15 amino acids. Trimming pared 0 bases from V and 4 bases from J, leaving 10 bases between. CDR1 and CDR2 from the germline V gene are SGHRS and YFSETQ.